Sequencing of this TCR beta chain was carried out in a study of cytomegalovirus exposure and HLA in healthy donors. Findings and limits, study-wide: In a later analysis, TCR beta V- and J-gene trimming was associated with a missense DCLRE1C variant.

As to this clone: Antigen: not known.

PCR primers comprised 60 Vbeta and 13 Jbeta primers. Original analysis: An analysis performed later counted around 80 million unique TCR beta chains (roughly 10 million of them shared). The assay was immunoSEQ multiplex PCR, and TCRdb's table has in-frame clones only and misses some. That table furnishes V, J and clone size, whereas the DNA furnished D and trimming. Its listing shows tens of thousands of clones. The CDR3 is made up of 15 amino acids. Between the trimmed V and J ends, which lost 4 bases and 6 bases, there was a span of 18 bases. Germline V gives CDR1 MGHDK, CDR2 SYGVNS. This TCR came from a woman under 40 in good health and CMV-seronegative. The V call is TRBV25-1, the J call TRBJ1-2; D possibly corresponds to TRBD1 (5 bases). The sequenced material came from PBMCs. Written as DNA, the CDR3 is TGTGCCAGCAGTGCGGGGGTCGGCAGCATCAATGGCTACACCTTC. Its protein product is CASSAGVGSINGYTF.